The source of this T cell receptor (beta chain) is a study of blood T cell repertoires in COVID-19. Study at large: Sample material is recorded as cDNA or gDNA derived from T cells, B-cell-depleted T cells, or PBMCs.

Cohort 3 recovery required two negative PCRs, clearance, or symptom resolution. In the original processing: From reference gene primer amplification, estimates of nucleated cell counts were derived. Here immunoSEQ multiplex PCR was the method, and the copy in TCRdb shows in-frame clones only, minus some. V and J calls and clone size are those listed in that table; D and trimming were worked out from the DNA. The data hold 250,000 or so clones, with around 89% observed a single time. This clone appeared once. Germline loops: CDR1 LNHDA, CDR2 SQIVND (reference sequence). The CDR3 totals 20 residues. V shed 1 base and J 2 bases; nucleotides not matched to a gene: 16.

This receptor was taken from a man in his forties or fifties who had recovered from COVID-19. The sequencing sample was made of PBMCs or T cells enriched from blood (not recorded which). The chain combines TRBV19 with TRBJ2-4; TRBD2 agrees at 8 bases. CDR3 residues: CASSIGSGSGLRVSKNIQYF. The DNA of the CDR3 is TGTGCCAGTAGTATAGGGAGCGGGAGTGGTCTTCGGGTATCCAAAAACATTCAGTACTTC.